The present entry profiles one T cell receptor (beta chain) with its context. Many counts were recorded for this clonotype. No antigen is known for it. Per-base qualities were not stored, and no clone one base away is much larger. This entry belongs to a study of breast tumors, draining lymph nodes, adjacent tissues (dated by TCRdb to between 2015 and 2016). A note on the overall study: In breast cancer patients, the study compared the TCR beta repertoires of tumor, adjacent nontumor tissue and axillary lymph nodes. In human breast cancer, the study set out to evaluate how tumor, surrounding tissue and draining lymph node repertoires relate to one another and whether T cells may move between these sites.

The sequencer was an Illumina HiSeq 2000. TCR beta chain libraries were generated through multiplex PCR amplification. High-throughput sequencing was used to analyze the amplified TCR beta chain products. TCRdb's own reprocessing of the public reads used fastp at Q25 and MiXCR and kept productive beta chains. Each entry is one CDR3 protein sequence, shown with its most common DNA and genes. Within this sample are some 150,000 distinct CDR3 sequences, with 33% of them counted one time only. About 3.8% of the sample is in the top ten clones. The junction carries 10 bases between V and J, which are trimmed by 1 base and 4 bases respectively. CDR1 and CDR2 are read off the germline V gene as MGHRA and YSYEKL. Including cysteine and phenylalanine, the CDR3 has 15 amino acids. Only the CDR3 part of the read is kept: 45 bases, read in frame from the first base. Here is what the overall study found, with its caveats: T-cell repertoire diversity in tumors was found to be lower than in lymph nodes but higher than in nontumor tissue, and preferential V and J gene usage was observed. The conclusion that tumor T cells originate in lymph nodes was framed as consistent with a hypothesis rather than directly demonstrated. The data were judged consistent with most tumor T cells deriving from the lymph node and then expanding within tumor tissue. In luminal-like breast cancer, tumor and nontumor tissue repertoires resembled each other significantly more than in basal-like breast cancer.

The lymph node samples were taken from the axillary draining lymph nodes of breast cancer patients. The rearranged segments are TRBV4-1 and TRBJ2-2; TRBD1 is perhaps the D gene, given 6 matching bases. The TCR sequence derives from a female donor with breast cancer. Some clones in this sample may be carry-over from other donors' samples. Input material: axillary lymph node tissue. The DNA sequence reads TGCGCCAGCAGCCAAGCTCAGGGGTCCACCGGGGAGCTGTTTTTT. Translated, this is CASSQAQGSTGELFF.